This is a list of T cell receptor beta chains from one sample in a study of blood T cell repertoires in COVID-19. Using immunoSEQ multiplex PCR, the repertoire was profiled, and TCRdb retains in-frame clones only, with some absent. The table shows around 130,000 clones, with 70% to 80% occurring only once. Sequenced: peripheral blood. The receptors here all came from a human donor in a cohort sampled during active COVID-19. Both conserved end residues are part of each CDR3. Fields, in order: clone size, J gene, D gene, V gene, CDR3 protein, CDR3 DNA. D genes are given only for firm matches. Where a row states a size, it is once, few, many or the class of an expanded clone; other rows omit it.

>NA|TRBJ1-5|NA|TRBV30
CAWSETGRVQPQHF
TGTGCCTGGAGTGAAACAGGGCGTGTTCAGCCCCAGCATTTT
>NA|TRBJ2-7|TRBD2|TRBV28
CASVAGGPSYEQYF
TGTGCCAGTGTGGCGGGAGGTCCCTCCTACGAGCAGTACTTC
>NA|TRBJ2-7|TRBD1|TRBV11-3
CASSPGGQGGYEQYF
TGTGCCAGCAGCCCCGGGGGACAGGGAGGGTACGAGCAGTACTTC
>NA|TRBJ2-6|NA|TRBV27
CASSLYRRGSGANVLTF
TGTGCCAGCAGTTTATACAGGCGGGGTTCTGGGGCCAACGTCCTGACTTTC
>NA|TRBJ1-2|NA|TRBV5-1
CASSLDGRGYGYTF
TGCGCCAGCAGCTTGGACGGCAGGGGCTATGGCTACACCTTC
>NA|TRBJ2-7|NA|TRBV28
CASSLTPGDHEQYF
TGTGCCAGCAGTTTAACCCCTGGAGACCACGAGCAGTACTTC
>NA|TRBJ2-1|TRBD2|TRBV5-4
CASSTSGGSYNEQFF
TGTGCCAGCAGCACTAGCGGGGGGTCCTACAATGAGCAGTTCTTC
>few|TRBJ1-6|TRBD1|TRBV10-1
CATSLRTGPESPLHF
TGCGCCACTTCCCTCCGGACAGGGCCGGAGTCACCCCTCCACTTT
>NA|TRBJ2-7|NA|TRBV10-2
CASRTDLYEQYF
TGCGCCAGCAGGACAGATCTCTACGAGCAGTACTTC
>NA|TRBJ1-1|NA|TRBV12-3/TRBV12-4
CASRLGGLRAFF
TGTGCCAGCAGACTCGGGGGGTTACGGGCTTTCTTT
>NA|TRBJ2-1|NA|TRBV6-1
CASSEWGLTSSYNEQFF
TGTGCCAGCAGTGAATGGGGACTTACCAGCTCCTACAATGAGCAGTTCTTC
>NA|TRBJ1-1|TRBD1|TRBV5-5
CASSLVGTEAEAFF
TGTGCCAGCAGCTTGGTTGGGACAGAAGCTGAAGCTTTCTTT
>NA|TRBJ1-5|NA|TRBV10-1
CASSDLQGQPQHF
TGCGCCAGCAGTGACCTCCAGGGACAGCCCCAGCATTTT
>NA|TRBJ2-7|TRBD1|TRBV4-2
CASSQESGGVPLEQYF
TGTGCCAGCAGCCAAGAATCAGGGGGAGTACCCTTGGAGCAGTACTTC
>few|TRBJ1-5|NA|TRBV7-9
CASSLGTDSNQPQHF
TGTGCCAGCAGCTTAGGGACAGATAGCAATCAGCCCCAGCATTTT
>NA|TRBJ2-4|TRBD1|TRBV27
CASSLGQGNKNIQYF
TGTGCCAGCAGTTTAGGACAGGGTAACAAAAACATTCAGTACTTC
>NA|TRBJ2-1|TRBD2|TRBV9
CASSVAGRDTSNEQFF
TGTGCCAGCAGCGTAGCCGGGAGGGATACATCCAATGAGCAGTTCTTC
>NA|TRBJ2-7|NA|TRBV5-1
CASSLSQGPSEQYF
TGCGCCAGCAGCTTGAGCCAGGGTCCATCGGAGCAGTACTTC
>NA|TRBJ1-2|NA|TRBV15
CATSSREYGYTF
TGTGCCACCAGCAGTCGAGAGTATGGCTACACCTTC
>NA|TRBJ1-1|NA|TRBV5-5
CASSLVGVSLNTEAFF
TGTGCCAGCAGCTTGGTCGGAGTGAGCCTGAACACTGAAGCTTTCTTT
>NA|TRBJ1-2|NA|TRBV14
CASSLTEPYYGYTF
TGTGCCAGCAGCCTGACAGAACCCTACTATGGCTACACCTTC
>once|TRBJ2-1|NA|TRBV7-8
CASSLGESSYNEQFF
TGTGCCAGCAGCTTAGGGGAGAGCTCCTACAATGAGCAGTTCTTC
>NA|TRBJ2-1|TRBD2|TRBV5-6
CASSLGLAGGNEQFF
TGTGCCAGCAGCTTGGGACTAGCGGGCGGAAATGAGCAGTTCTTC
>NA|TRBJ2-7|TRBD1|TRBV5-6
CASSLWAGQGYEQYF
TGTGCCAGCAGCTTGTGGGCGGGACAGGGCTACGAGCAGTACTTC